This TCR beta chain was sequenced during a study of cytomegalovirus exposure and HLA in healthy donors (TCRdb year 2017). Looking at the study overall: According to an earlier analysis of 587 of the donors, 150 million to 200 million T cells yielded over 100 million unique TCR beta sequences and 276 Gb of sequence data. Rather than drawing on any new phenotypic data, the later analysis identified candidate immune exposures from TCR beta sequences and the way those sequences occurred across donors. A later analysis re-analyzed previously published TCR beta repertoires from roughly 600 donors and added high-resolution HLA genotyping to study TCR occurrence patterns. Among some 400 genotyped donors of the cohort, an average of approximately 220,000 unique TCR beta nucleotide sequences was sequenced per donor, of which about 18% were non-productive. An early release covering about 600 HLA-typed donors comprised about 300 gigabases of sequencing data and approximately 80 million unique TCR sequences. In addition to the first cohort of about 650 subjects, a separate validation cohort of 120 different subjects was used. Using immunosequencing, the study profiled T cell repertoires from fewer than 700 subjects and related those repertoires to cytomegalovirus serostatus. To predict cytomegalovirus infection status, the study combined high-throughput TCR immunosequencing, statistical association of individual TCRs with disease status, and machine learning. In an earlier analysis of a few hundred of the donors, high-throughput TCR beta sequencing was used to judge whether each TCR beta V gene segment behaved as functional or pseudogenic. About five DR-DQ haplotypes were treated as single units for association and clustering because of strong linkage in the cohort. The number of donors typed differed by locus, with about 629-630 for A, B, C, DRB1 and DQB1, roughly 550 for DQA1, 600 to 610 for DPA1, and 472 for DPB1. The genetic ancestry cluster associated with self-reported Caucasian donors included around 76% of the 300 to 400 genotyped donors. The study aimed to test whether signatures of past pathogen exposure could be identified by cataloging public T cell receptors. Both class I and class II loci were covered by HLA typing, at four-digit resolution. Donor age, sex, ethnicity and CMV serostatus were collected together with the repertoire data. Every discovery cohort repertoire had been produced on one sequencing platform. Genome-wide SNP genotypes for about 55% of the 666 donors were used in a later genetic analysis, which treated that subset as a discovery cohort.

Only one count was recorded for this clone. Its antigen is still unknown. No base quality values were provided; no much bigger clone lies one nucleotide off. On the study overall, not on this receptor specifically: Linkage disequilibrium might explain the correlated functional status among segregating V segments, but an unknown experimental factor could not be excluded. An earlier analysis of several hundred of the donors showed that most TCR beta V segments appeared in productive rearrangements either about 87% or about 30% of the time, which broadly matched IMGT annotations. A further reported finding was that TCR beta sequences accurately predicted the HLA-A and HLA-B alleles for most subjects in the first cohort. A group of highly shared sequence variants was considered likely to be a technical artifact of the sequencing pipeline. A later genetic analysis associated a missense DCLRE1C variant with V-gene and J-gene trimming of TCR beta chains, and an independent cohort replicated the association. According to a later analysis, parvovirus B19, influenza, CMV and Epstein-Barr virus appeared linked to several top co-occurrence clusters. In this cohort, only TCR beta chains were sequenced, and detectable features were limited by the absence of alpha or paired-chain data. Because HLA typing was missing for some donors at each locus, association tests included only the typed subset. A later genetic analysis reported fewer N-insertions in productive TCRs among donors in an Asian-associated ancestry cluster than the roughly 640-donor mean. Assigning TCR associations to individual alleles was difficult when HLA alleles, especially DR and DQ, strongly co-occurred. In vitro tests confirmed that a few of the cytomegalovirus-associated TCR beta chains recognize cytomegalovirus antigens. In a later analysis, the rate of TCR association differed among HLA loci, with DRB1 alleles having the most associated TCRs and HLA-C alleles having the fewest. The study listed approximately 150 TCR beta chains as associated with cytomegalovirus. Presence/absence analyses assumed roughly uniform sequencing depth across donors, an assumption that may not hold. Most TCR sequences were seen in very few donors, while some public TCRs were found in many individuals. A later analysis associated 15,000 or so TCR beta sequences with specific HLA alleles at a false discovery rate of 0.05. A later analysis found that HLA-associated TCR beta chains were more clonally expanded and had lower generation probabilities than equally common non-associated chains. Most CMV-associated TCR beta chains appeared to be HLA-restricted in a later analysis, and the HLA associations seemed to be driven largely by CMV exposure. Cytomegalovirus status was reported to be diagnosed by the classifier with high specificity and sensitivity in both the original and validation cohorts. For the cohort, immune exposure information was limited to CMV serostatus. The earlier analysis of 450 to 700 of the donors excluded seventeen rarely observed V segments, including chromosome 9 orphons, because counts were too low. The authors suggested that the approach could potentially be generalized to other disease states and immunological phenotypes.

Libraries were constructed by the immunoSEQ multiplex PCR assay. For the multiplex PCR, a mixture combining 60 forward primers for TCR Vbeta segments and 13 reverse primers for TCR Jbeta segments was used. The CDR3 region of rearranged TCR beta genes was amplified from genomic DNA by a multiplex PCR assay. Amplified TCR beta libraries were sequenced as 87-base-pair reads on the Illumina HiSeq System. The paper's processing steps were these. A later analysis tallied roughly 80 million unique TCR beta chains across the 700 or so repertoires, and about 12 million of those chains were shared by two or more donors. To remove PCR and sequencing errors, raw reads were error-corrected and collapsed into unique sequences using a nearest-neighbor algorithm that merged closely related sequences. V, D and J gene segments were assigned by aligning CDR3 sequences to IMGT reference sequences. Each retained sequence needed at least a six-nucleotide match to both a V gene segment and a J gene segment. A rearrangement was called productive if the CDR3 had no stop codons and remained in frame with V and J, and every other rearrangement was called non-productive. CDR3 was defined according to IMGT convention as the region running from the second conserved V-encoded cysteine to the conserved J-encoded phenylalanine. The earlier analysis of 500 to 650 of the donors excluded any sequence lacking an unambiguous match to a single V gene segment. In an earlier analysis of more than 500 of the donors, a V segment was called functional when productive rearrangements were above 56.7%, and segregating when the standard deviation between donors exceeded 5%. A statistical classification framework was built to diagnose cytomegalovirus status from the catalog of TCR beta chain sequences. In a later analysis, V and J genes were assigned by comparing TCR nucleotide sequences against IMGT/GENE-DB human TR gene sequences. A later analysis assigned CDR3 sequences and most-parsimonious VDJ recombination scenarios with the TCRdist pipeline. A later analysis defined each TCR beta chain by its CDR3 amino acid sequence plus V-gene family, and excluded reads lacking a unique V-gene family. In a later analysis, around 600 highly shared, low-generation-probability nucleotide sequences were removed to address suspected cross-contamination and a sequencing artifact. For each public chain, a later analysis derived a clonal expansion index from normalized ranks of inferred template counts within each repertoire. A later analysis computed generation probabilities with a VDJ recombination model fitted to out-of-frame rearrangements, and checked the results against IGoR. A later analysis scored TCR-TCR, TCR-HLA and TCR-CMV co-occurrence with hypergeometric tests, applying a repertoire-size bias correction to TCR pairs. False discovery rates were estimated in a later analysis by permuting HLA or CMV assignments 20 times. In a later analysis, co-occurring TCRs were grouped using DBSCAN, and TCRdist sequence similarity was added for clustering within HLA-allele-positive subsets. For co-occurrence clustering, repertoires with fewer than 30,000 or more than 120,000 public chains were excluded, along with four or five repertoires with anomalous nucleotide sharing. TCRdb holds this immuneACCESS table with in-frame rearrangements only. Some clones are missing; in checked studies, unresolved V genes explain under half, and the rest has no known cause. V and J calls and clone size are given by that table; D and trimming were obtained from the DNA. Within this sample are more than 200,000 clones, with over 75% of them counted one time only. The ten top clones hold under 2% of the sample.

The cohort comprised 550 to 700 healthy bone marrow donors. All cohort members were sampled while nominally healthy, although unrecorded immune exposures were likely present. The donor tested CMV seronegative, placing the donor among the 352 seronegative members of the cohort. Every donor gave a peripheral blood sample, and the peripheral blood mononuclear cells from that sample were used for TCR beta sequencing. Genomic DNA extraction from the blood cell samples was performed with the Qiagen DNeasy Blood Extraction Kit. Source material: PBMCs. This TCR derives from a man aged 18 to 35 in good health and CMV-seronegative.

The DNA sequence is given as TGCAGCGCCGGGACAGGGGAAAATGGCTACACCTTC. It specifies CSAGTGENGYTF. The rearrangement joined TRBV29-1 to TRBJ1-2, and 10 bases in between align with TRBD1. The CDR3 holds 12 amino acids from the cysteine to the phenylalanine. The entry retains the CDR3 DNA only, 36 bases that are in frame from base 1. Trimming accounts for 7 bases at V and 6 bases at J, while the number of junction bases matched to no gene is 5. CDR1 and CDR2, per the germline V gene, are SQVTM and ANQGSEA.